This T cell receptor (beta chain) was sequenced for a study of CD8 T cells in Susac syndrome. This CDR3 comprises 17 residues. V lost 1 base to trimming and J lost 0 bases, with 16 bases between them. Germline CDR1 and CDR2: SGHDT and YYEEEE. Whole-study findings and limits: Expansion of Susac CD8+ clones peaked in TEMRA cells and in active patients.

Comments on this clonotype: Its target is unknown.

RNA was extracted with the RNeasy kit, and a quantity of about 0.45 to 1 ug was reverse transcribed using random hexamers. TCRdb ran MiXCR on the immunoSEQ multiplex PCR reads and lists one entry per CDR3 protein. There are some 130,000 distinct CDR3 sequences in the sample; about 95% occur only once, and about 0.18% lies in the top ten. The sample taken for sequencing was CD8+ T cells from PBMCs. This receptor was identified in a human donor with Susac syndrome. This rearrangement joins TRBV5-6 to TRBJ2-5; D unclear. CDR3 sequence: CASSLRAYQMYQETQYF. The CDR3 bases are TGTGCCAGCAGCTTGAGGGCCTATCAAATGTACCAAGAGACCCAGTACTTC.